The clone carrying this TCR beta chain was seen only once. What it binds is unknown. Quantitative 5'-RACE with molecular barcodes produced the TCR beta libraries. Using its own MiXCR run on the 5' RACE reads, TCRdb lists one record per CDR3 protein. Of over 400,000 distinct CDR3 sequences in the sample, 25% to 30% are singletons; the top ten hold 0.89%. Per the germline V gene, CDR1 is LNHDA and CDR2 is SQIVND (reference sequence). The CDR3 is 15 amino acids. Trimming took off 6 bases at V and 0 bases at J, with 12 bases between the two ends. The sample is drawn from a study of CD8 T cells in ankylosing spondylitis. Findings and limits, study-wide: Fewer than 10 highly homologous variants formed a TCR beta motif that appeared characteristic of ankylosing spondylitis blood. There was reportedly significant enrichment of clones that were disease-linked in matched ankylosing spondylitis synovial fluid. There were earlier reports of some motif variants in reactive arthritis synovial fluid and blood.

The chain recombines TRBV19 with TRBJ1-3; D not certain. Material: blood, either unsorted or a sorted T cell fraction (not recorded which). The clonotype comes from a male donor with ankylosing spondylitis. The CDR3 region has the DNA TGTGCCAGTAGATCGGCATGGGGCTCTGGAAACACCATATATTTT. This gives the protein CASRSAWGSGNTIYF.